This T cell receptor beta chain originates from a study of shared clonotypes between healthy human individuals. Splitting the CD4+ cells yielded a CD45RA+ naive subset and a CD45RA-negative memory subset. This CDR3 is built from 14 residues. V was clipped by 1 base and J by 1 base, with 8 bases between them. CDR1 and CDR2 (germline): MNHNY, SVGAGI (reference sequence). Here immunoSEQ multiplex PCR was the method, and the copy in TCRdb shows in-frame clones only, minus some. The sample carries roughly 1 million clones, around 76% recorded once. This receptor was obtained from a man between 18 and 29 years old in good health. Sequencing input: memory CD4+ T cells sorted from blood. Described subset: CD45RA-negative fraction. The V call is TRBV6-6, the J call TRBJ2-7; D gene uncertain. CDR3 amino acids: CASSYWADSYEQYF. For the CDR3, the DNA is TGTGCCAGCAGTTACTGGGCAGATTCCTACGAGCAGTACTTC.